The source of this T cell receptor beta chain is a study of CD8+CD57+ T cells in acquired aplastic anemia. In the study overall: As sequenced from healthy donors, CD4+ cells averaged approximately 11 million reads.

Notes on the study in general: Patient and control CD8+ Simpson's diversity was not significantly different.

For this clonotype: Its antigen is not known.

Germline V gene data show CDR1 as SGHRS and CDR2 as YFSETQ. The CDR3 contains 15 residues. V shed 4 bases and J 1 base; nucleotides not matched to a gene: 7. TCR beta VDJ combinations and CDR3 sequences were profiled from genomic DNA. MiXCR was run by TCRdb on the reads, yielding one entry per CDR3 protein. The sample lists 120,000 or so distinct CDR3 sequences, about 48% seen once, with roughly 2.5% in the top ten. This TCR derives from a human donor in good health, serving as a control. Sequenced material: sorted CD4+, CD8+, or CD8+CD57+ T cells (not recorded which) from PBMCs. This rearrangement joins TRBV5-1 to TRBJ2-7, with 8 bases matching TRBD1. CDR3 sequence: CASSTRQGMSYEQYF. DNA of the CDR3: TGCGCCAGCAGCACAAGACAGGGGATGTCCTACGAGCAGTACTTC.